This passage covers 14 T cell receptor beta chains from one sample sequenced in a study of shared clonotypes between healthy human individuals. Only in-frame clones appear in the TCRdb table, and some are missing; sequencing was by immunoSEQ multiplex PCR. The sample lists some 2,100,000 clones, 95% seen once, with roughly 0.13% in the top ten. Material for sequencing was naive CD4+ T cells sorted from blood. The subset denotes: CD45RA+ positively selected. The receptor set was obtained from a man younger than 35 in good health.

This chain's CDR3 is CASTTDSSYEQYF. The CDR3 region has the DNA TGTGCCAGCACTACGGACAGCTCCTACGAGCAGTACTTC. The chain combines TRBV10-3 with TRBJ2-7; D possibly corresponds to TRBD1 (6 bases). The CDR3 has 13 residues. Germline V gives CDR1 ENHRY, CDR2 SYGVKD. The germline V and J ends were trimmed by 10 bases and 0 bases, with 13 bases remaining between them.

Turning to this clone: The same CDR3 arises from other DNA sequences in this sample as well. The V and J genes are TRBV10-3 and TRBJ1-5; tentatively, D is TRBD1 (5 bases). Trimming took off 5 bases at V and 4 bases at J, with 9 bases between the two ends. CDR1 and CDR2 from the germline V gene are ENHRY and SYGVKD. The CDR3 is made up of 13 amino acids. Here the CDR3 DNA reads TGTGCCATCAGTAGGGGTTCGAATCAGCCCCAGCATTTT. It translates to CAISRGSNQPQHF.

V and J are TRBV5-1 and TRBJ2-1; the D call may be TRBD1 or TRBD2 (6 bases each). Germline CDR1 is SGHRS and CDR2 is YFSETQ. Trimming shortened V by 3 bases and J by 10 bases, and 11 bases separated the two germline ends. This CDR3 has 12 residues. The CDR3 sequence: CASSSEGGEQFF. The CDR3 DNA reads TGCGCCAGCAGCTCCGAAGGGGGGGAGCAGTTCTTC.

The genes are TRBV28 and TRBJ2-7; the match to TRBD1 covers 11 bases. Germline CDR1 is MDHEN and CDR2 is SYDVKM. Trimming took 6 bases from V and 5 from J; bases not matched to a gene: 6. The CDR3 contains 14 residues. The DNA of the CDR3 is TGTGCCAGCAGAAGGACAGGGGGCCGCCACGAGCAGTACTTC. It encodes CASRRTGGRHEQYF.

This clone was detected once. The genes are TRBV30 and TRBJ2-3; no reliable D call. The ends were cut back, 2 bases at V and 6 bases at J, with 12 bases in the middle. The CDR3 extends over 13 amino acids. Germline V CDR1 and CDR2: GTSNPN, SVGIG (reference sequence). The CDR3 loop is CAWSSTQADTQYF. DNA for the CDR3: TGTGCCTGGAGTTCGACTCAAGCTGATACGCAGTATTTT.

The chain is built from TRBV7-9 and TRBJ2-3, with TRBD2 identical over 15 bases. Germline loops: CDR1 SEHNR, CDR2 FQNEAQ (reference sequence). The CDR3 covers 17 residues. The V gene end was trimmed by 3 bases and the J gene end by 4 bases; junction bases not matched to a gene: 5. CDR3 in DNA: TGTGCCAGCAGCTTCGGGACTAGCGGGAGGCTCGCAGATACGCAGTATTTT. This translates into CASSFGTSGRLADTQYF.

This clone was counted once. The V call is TRBV27, the J call TRBJ1-5; D might be TRBD1 (6 bases). This CDR3 region has 13 residues. Germline CDR1 MNHEY, CDR2 SMNVEV (reference sequence). V was shortened by 4 bases and J by 6 bases, with 10 bases between the two germline ends. The CDR3 region is CASSSDRFQPQHF. CDR3 bases: TGTGCCAGCAGTTCAGACAGGTTTCAGCCCCAGCATTTT.

This clone has more than one count but fewer than ten. The rearrangement uses TRBV4-1 and TRBJ1-2; 8 bases fit TRBD1. The CDR3 loop spans 17 amino acids. Germline values: CDR1 MGHRA, CDR2 YSYEKL. Germline trimming cut 1 base from V and 2 bases from J; bases unmatched to any gene: 9. The chain's CDR3 is CASSQGIRTGPNYGYTF. DNA for the CDR3: TGCGCCAGCAGCCAAGGAATTAGGACAGGGCCCAACTATGGCTACACCTTC.

The rearrangement uses TRBV4-1 and TRBJ2-7; D remains unclear. CDR3 length: 15 amino acids. Trimming left V 1 base short and J 2 bases short, with 12 bases between. CDR1 is MGHRA and CDR2 is YSYEKL in the germline V gene. The CDR3 is CASSQGQNEAYEQYF. CDR3 bases: TGCGCCAGCAGCCAAGGGCAGAACGAAGCCTACGAGCAGTACTTC.

CDR3 residues: CASNQRAVGNEQFF. The CDR3 nucleotides are TGTGCCAGCAACCAGAGGGCAGTAGGGAATGAGCAGTTCTTC. The chain employs TRBV28 and TRBJ2-1; D possibly corresponds to TRBD2 (5 bases). Per germline, CDR1 MDHEN and CDR2 SYDVKM. Trimming left V 7 bases short and J 7 bases short, with 17 bases between. This CDR3 comprises 14 residues.

This CDR3 is CAIGGGVQPQHF. CDR3 in DNA: TGTGCCATCGGGGGGGGTGTTCAGCCCCAGCATTTT. The rearrangement uses TRBV10-3 and TRBJ1-5; D is possibly TRBD1 (5 bases). The CDR3 contains 12 residues. V lost 8 bases, J lost 6 bases, and 11 bases lay in between. Germline-derived CDR1 and CDR2 are ENHRY and SYGVKD.

Only one count was recorded for this clone. The chain combines TRBV30 with TRBJ2-1; 9 nucleotides align to TRBD1. The germline V gene encodes CDR1 GTSNPN and CDR2 SVGIG (reference sequence). The CDR3 runs to 14 residues. Trimming at V came to 1 base and at J to 4 bases, leaving 2 bases not matched to a gene. CDR3 sequence (DNA): TGTGCCTGGAGTGACAGGGGGCGATACAATGAGCAGTTCTTC. Translating gives CAWSDRGRYNEQFF.

This chain links TRBV19 with TRBJ2-7; no clear D. Between the trimmed V and J ends, which lost 6 bases and 3 bases, there was a span of 21 bases. This CDR3 is built from 16 residues. CDR1 is LNHDA, CDR2 SQIVND, per germline (reference sequence). In DNA form, the CDR3 reads TGTGCCAGTAGCCCTGGGCCCGAACAGATCCTCTACGAGCAGTACTTC. Translation: CASSPGPEQILYEQYF.

The V gene is TRBV7-2, the J gene TRBJ2-7, with D perhaps matching TRBD2 (6 bases). V lost 5 bases and J 0 bases, leaving 17 bases between the germline ends. Germline CDR1 is SGHTA and CDR2 is FQGNSA. The CDR3 is 16 residues long. The CDR3 region is CASSPRGGASSYEQYF. The CDR3 coding sequence is TGTGCCAGCAGCCCACGCGGCGGGGCGAGCTCCTACGAGCAGTACTTC. Together with reference TRBV7-2 and TRBJ2-7, the CDR3 gives the full variable domain: GAGVSQSPSNKVTEKGKDVELRCDPISGHTALYWYRQSLGQGLEFLIYFQGNSAPDKSGLPSDRFSAERTGGSVSTLTIQRTQQEDSAVYLCASSPRGGASSYEQYFGPGTRLTVT.